This entry is about one T cell receptor (beta chain). The target of this receptor is not known. Base qualities are not at hand, and no much larger clone is one base apart. The sample is drawn from a study of pediatric ulcerative colitis (dated by TCRdb to the late 2010s). With regard to the full study: Pancolitis was present in seven ulcerative colitis patients and left-sided colitis in two, and histology consistent with ulcerative colitis was found in all of these patients. From about ten newly diagnosed, treatment-naive pediatric ulcerative colitis patients and a few non-IBD control children, paired blood and rectal samples were collected. By Pediatric Ulcerative Colitis Activity Index, two patients had mild disease, several had moderate disease and three had acute severe colitis.

There are 13 amino acids in the CDR3, from cysteine to phenylalanine inclusive. Solely the CDR3 DNA is kept, with 39 bases framed from the first base. V is reduced by 2 bases and J by 3 bases, leaving a spacing of 11 bases between them. The germline V gene provides CDR1 SQVTM and CDR2 ANQGSEA. What the study reported, not specific to this receptor: A couple of rectal CDR3 clonotypes turned up in every ulcerative colitis patient but in none of the controls. Because the repertoires came from total lymphocyte DNA, rare subsets such as regulatory T cells may have patterns that are not reflected. Rectal repertoire features separated controls, mild-moderate and acute severe colitis patients; acute severe colitis showed reduced rectal diversity due to clonal expansions. For technical reasons, blood samples from a couple of patients gave substantially fewer templates, and these samples were excluded from the blood-rectal overlap analysis. Significantly higher autologous blood-rectal clonal overlap was found in ulcerative colitis patients than in controls, which suggested increased T cell trafficking to inflamed tissue. The healthy control group was small, with only four individuals.

No immunosuppressive medication had been given to the ulcerative colitis patients before the diagnostic colonoscopy. A blood sample was drawn at the time of the colonoscopy. The Wizard kit (Promega) was used to extract genomic DNA from the blood and intestinal samples. Using the immunoSEQ TRB Survey service, rearranged CDR3 beta regions were amplified from genomic DNA with multiplex V and J primers. To keep sequencing depth the same across samples, survey-level depth of up to 500,000 reads per sample was applied. Libraries were purified and pooled, and sequencing was performed on Illumina technology. Turning to the authors' computational methods: immunoSEQ online tools were used for productive clonality, sample overlap, pairwise scatters, CDR3 beta length, V/D/J gene usage and productiveness. Alongside Shannon and Simpson indices, calculated diversity was computed as the number of unique rearrangements divided by total templates, multiplied by 100. Principal component analysis used the R prcomp function and ggbiplot package on Z-score normalized data. Morisita's index was used to quantify blood-rectal clonal overlap within each subject. The table was pulled from immuneACCESS by TCRdb, which kept in-frame rearrangements only. Such tables lose some clones; where checked, under half of the loss comes from unresolved V genes, and the rest has no known cause. Clone size and V and J calls were adopted from that table, with D and trimming inferred from the DNA. The sample yields several thousand clones; roughly 87% were counted once. Together, the top ten hold around 2% of the sample.

This receptor chain uses TRBV29-1 and TRBJ2-7; possibly the D gene is TRBD2, per 6 matching bases. This clonotype originated in a boy aged 5-17 years with mild ulcerative colitis. Sequencing was carried out using blood. The CDR3 region: CSVESGWDYEQYF. The DNA reads as follows: TGCAGCGTTGAAAGCGGGTGGGACTACGAGCAGTACTTC.